The rows below give T cell receptor beta chains drawn from one sample of a study of cytomegalovirus exposure and HLA in healthy donors. Clones were sequenced by immunoSEQ multiplex PCR, and TCRdb holds only the in-frame ones, with some missing. This sample's table has around 57,000 clones. Sequencing was carried out using PBMCs. All receptors come from a woman in her forties or fifties in good health and CMV-seropositive. CDR3s include the opening cysteine and the closing phenylalanine or tryptophan. Fields, in order: D gene, V gene, J gene, CDR3 protein, CDR3 DNA. A D gene is named only where the DNA matches it firmly.

>TRBD1|TRBV27|TRBJ1-1
CASSLEQGPAEAFF
TGTGCCAGCAGCTTGGAACAGGGGCCCGCTGAAGCTTTCTTT
>NA|TRBV6-1|TRBJ1-3
CASSGGGGLGNTIYF
TGTGCCAGCAGCGGTGGTGGAGGGCTTGGAAACACCATATATTTT
>NA|TRBV5-1|TRBJ2-7
CASSITDRSLDEQYF
TGCGCCAGCAGTATTACTGACAGGAGCTTAGACGAGCAGTACTTC
>NA|TRBV5-1|TRBJ1-5
CASSLDRLAPYSNQPQHF
TGCGCCAGCAGCTTGGACAGGCTGGCCCCTTATAGCAATCAGCCCCAGCATTTT
>TRBD1|TRBV23-1|TRBJ2-7
CASTRGTGCEQYF
TGCGCCAGCACTCGGGGGACAGGGTGCGAGCAGTACTTC
>NA|TRBV30|TRBJ1-5
CAWSAGGGHSNQPQHF
TGTGCCTGGAGTGCGGGTGGAGGGCATAGCAATCAGCCCCAGCATTTT
>NA|TRBV6-5|TRBJ2-7
CASTKGPGSYEQYF
TGTGCCAGCACCAAGGGGCCAGGAAGCTACGAGCAGTACTTC
>NA|TRBV6-5|TRBJ1-3
CASVGESNTIYF
TGTGCCAGCGTCGGAGAGTCCAACACCATATATTTT
>TRBD1|TRBV4-1|TRBJ2-2
CASSQTGTGTGELFF
TGCGCCAGCAGCCAAACCGGGACAGGGACCGGGGAGCTGTTTTTT
>TRBD1|TRBV28|TRBJ1-1
CASSRQGATEAFF
TGTGCCAGCAGTCGACAGGGGGCCACTGAAGCTTTCTTT
>TRBD2|TRBV27|TRBJ2-1
CASSPFAGTSTFF
TGTGCCAGCAGTCCCTTCGCCGGGACTAGCACCTTCTTC